The source of this T cell receptor (beta chain) is a study of T cell repertoires in cytomegalovirus infection. Study-level background: Public TCR beta signature analysis indicated the presence of both CMV infection and matching HLA type.

TCRdb independently ran MiXCR on the reads; one entry per CDR3 protein. The data contain about 280,000 distinct CDR3 sequences, around 20% of them seen just once; the ten biggest clones take up approximately 19%. This clonotype was seen a few times. Its specificity is unknown. This specimen consisted of cultured PBMCs, obtained from culture after CMV antigen stimulation. The origin of this receptor is a human donor in good health (CMV status not recorded). Some clones in this sample may be carry-over from other donors' samples.

CDR3 sequence: CASTLTLGGTDYNEQFF. The CDR3 DNA follows: TGTGCCAGCACCTTGACTTTGGGGGGCACCGACTACAATGAGCAGTTCTTC. The chain carries TRBV12-3 or TRBV12-4 and TRBJ2-1; possibly TRBD1 or TRBD2 for D (6 bases each). Trimming removed 7 bases at V and 3 bases at J, with 22 bases between. CDR3 length equals 17 residues.